This TCR beta chain appears in the sequencing data of a study of molecular identifiers for immune sequencing clone quantification. TCRdb processed the PCR reads anew with MiXCR; each CDR3 protein has one entry. The repertoire consists of more than 300,000 distinct CDR3 sequences, with about 22% occurring once and the leading ten covering approximately 0.83%. Naive CD8 libraries used roughly 17,000 to 1,100,000 sorted cells and 10%, 30% or 50% RNA. Researchers sorted naive CD8 T cells as cells that were CD8+CD4-CCR7+CD45RA+. General study findings and limits: The share of molecules held by clones above 20 RNA copies was over 98% in effector cells and under 1% in naive cells. Highly expanded clone sizes could be underestimated by identical TCR molecules that share a barcode.

In this sample, this clonotype turned up many times. Antigen: not known. This clonotype originated in a human donor in good health. Some libraries in this study had Jurkat cell RNA spiked in. The sequencing input was naive CD8+ T cells from blood, with Jurkat cell RNA spiked in. Subset meaning: FACS-sorted CD8+CD4-CCR7+CD45RA+ naive T cells.

CDR3 bases: TGCAGCGGGAGGACTGACTACAATGAGCAGTTCTTC. Its translation: CSGRTDYNEQFF. The chain has TRBV29-1 and TRBJ2-1, with D maybe TRBD2 (5 bases). Germline V gene lookup returns CDR1 SQVTM and CDR2 ANQGSEA. V was shortened by 7 bases and J by 3 bases, with 10 bases between the two germline ends. This CDR3 region has 12 residues.